These 6 T cell receptor beta chains came from one sample sequenced in a study of identifying expanded T cells in peripheral blood. Sequenced by immunoSEQ multiplex PCR; TCRdb stores in-frame clones only, minus some. The sample shows more than 50,000 clones, under 85% of them seen only once. The sample was blood. The receptors were gathered from a person between 18 and 69 years old in good health.

J is TRBJ1-2 and V is TRBV5-3; D not certain. TRBV5-3 is annotated as an ORF whose role is uncertain. The CDR3 spans 14 residues. V lost 1 base to trimming and J lost 5 bases, with 12 bases between them. The CDR3 region has the DNA TGTGCCAGAAGCTTGACAGCCACCTTGTATGGCTACACCTTC. It encodes CARSLTATLYGYTF.

The chain combines TRBV5-1 with TRBJ2-2; D gene uncertain. Germline lookup yields CDR1 SGHRS and CDR2 YFSETQ. There are 12 residues in the CDR3. V dropped 6 bases and J dropped 6 bases, with 9 bases sitting between them. The CDR3 bases are TGCGCCAGCAAAGGGTTGTCCGGGGAGCTGTTTTTT. Translating it yields CASKGLSGELFF.

This CDR3 reads CASSLESSGTVGNTIYF. CDR3 bases: TGCGCCAGCAGCTTGGAGAGTAGTGGGACAGTCGGAAACACCATATATTTT. The chain is built from TRBV5-1 and TRBJ1-3; TRBD1 agrees at 7 bases. The V gene end was trimmed by 0 bases and the J gene end by 4 bases; junction bases not matched to a gene: 10. The V gene's germline CDR1 is SGHRS and CDR2 YFSETQ. The CDR3 totals 17 residues.

This rearrangement joins TRBV28 to TRBJ2-1; TRBD2 aligns across 10 bases. V dropped 5 bases and J dropped 3; count of bases not matched to a gene: 4. The CDR3 is 15 amino acids. Germline-derived CDR1 and CDR2 are MDHEN and SYDVKM. The CDR3 region is CASSQLAGSYNEQFF. In DNA, the CDR3 is TGTGCCAGCAGTCAACTAGCGGGGAGCTACAATGAGCAGTTCTTC.

The chain is built from TRBV2 and TRBJ2-1; D is perhaps TRBD2 (5 bases). Germline-derived CDR1 and CDR2 are SNHLY and FYNNEI. Trimming left V 6 bases short and J 6 bases short, with 9 bases between. CDR3 length: 12 amino acids. The CDR3 region has the DNA TGTGCCAGCAGGATACTAGGCAATGAGCAGTTCTTC. Translated, it gives CASRILGNEQFF.

The chain links TRBV4-3 to TRBJ1-1; D is unresolved. Trimming took off 1 base at V and 10 bases at J, with 13 bases between the two ends. Germline CDR1 LGHNA, CDR2 YSLEER. The CDR3 is 13 amino acids. The CDR3 loop reads CASSQVSGLIAFF. Here the CDR3 DNA reads TGCGCCAGCAGCCAAGTATCAGGATTGATAGCTTTCTTT.